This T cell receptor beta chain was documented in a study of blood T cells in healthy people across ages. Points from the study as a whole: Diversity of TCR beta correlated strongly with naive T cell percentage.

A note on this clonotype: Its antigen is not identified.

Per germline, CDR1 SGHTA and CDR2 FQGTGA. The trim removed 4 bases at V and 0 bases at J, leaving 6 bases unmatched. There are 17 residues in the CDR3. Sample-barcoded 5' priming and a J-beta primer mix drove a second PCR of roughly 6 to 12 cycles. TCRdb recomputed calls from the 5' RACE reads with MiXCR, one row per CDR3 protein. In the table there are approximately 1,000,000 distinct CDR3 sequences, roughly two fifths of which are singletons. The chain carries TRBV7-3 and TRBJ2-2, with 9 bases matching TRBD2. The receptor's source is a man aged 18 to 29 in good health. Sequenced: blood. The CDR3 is CASSSQWTSANTGELFF. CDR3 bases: TGTGCCAGCAGCTCACAATGGACTAGCGCGAACACCGGGGAGCTGTTTTTT.